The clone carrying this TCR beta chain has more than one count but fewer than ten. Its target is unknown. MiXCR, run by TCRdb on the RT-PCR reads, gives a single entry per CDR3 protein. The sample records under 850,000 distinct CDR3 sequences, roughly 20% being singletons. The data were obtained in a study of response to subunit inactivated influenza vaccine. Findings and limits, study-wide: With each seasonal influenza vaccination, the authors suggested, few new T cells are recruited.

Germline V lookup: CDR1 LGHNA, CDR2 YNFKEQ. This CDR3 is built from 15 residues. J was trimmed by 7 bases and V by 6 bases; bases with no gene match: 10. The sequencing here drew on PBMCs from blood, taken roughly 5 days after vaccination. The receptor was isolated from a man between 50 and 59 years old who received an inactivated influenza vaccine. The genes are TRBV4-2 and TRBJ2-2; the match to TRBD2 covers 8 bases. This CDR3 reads CASSGWTSLVGELFF. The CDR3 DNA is TGTGCCAGCAGTGGATGGACTAGCTTGGTCGGGGAGCTGTTTTTT.